The 17 T cell receptor beta chains listed next were all sequenced from one sample in a study of shared clonotypes between healthy human individuals. Using immunoSEQ multiplex PCR, the repertoire was profiled, and TCRdb retains in-frame clones only, with some absent. This sample carries millions of clones, 85% to 95% of them seen once, and the ten largest clones take approximately 0.13%. Material for sequencing was naive CD4+ T cells sorted from blood. The subset denotes: CD45RA+ positively selected. The receptor set was obtained from a young man in good health.

Comments on this clone: This sample also contains other DNA sequences that code for the same CDR3. This sequence joins TRBV18 and TRBJ1-5; TRBD1 might be the D (5 bases). CDR3 length: 14 amino acids. Germline values: CDR1 KGHSH, CDR2 LQKENI. Trimming removed 3 bases at V and 2 bases at J, with 8 bases between. In nucleotides, the CDR3 is TGTGCCAGCTCACCCAGCAGGGGCAATCAGCCCCAGCATTTT. Translated: CASSPSRGNQPQHF. The full variable domain, rest sourced from reference TRBV18 and TRBJ1-5, is NAGVMQNPRHLVRRRGQEARLRCSPMKGHSHVYWYRQLPEEGLKFMVYLQKENIIDESGMPKERFSAEFPKEGPSILRIQQVVRGDSAAYFCASSPSRGNQPQHFGDGTRLSIL.

This chain uses TRBV4-3 with TRBJ2-3; 11 bases match TRBD2. This CDR3 comprises 16 residues. Looked up from germline, CDR1 is LGHNA and CDR2 is YSLEER. V dropped 0 bases and J dropped 3; count of bases not matched to a gene: 2. The CDR3: CASSQETSGSTDTQYF. For the CDR3, the DNA is TGCGCCAGCAGCCAAGAAACTAGCGGGAGTACAGATACGCAGTATTTT.

This chain connects TRBV7-2 to TRBJ1-2; D is possibly TRBD1 (5 bases). The ends were cut back, 5 bases at V and 1 base at J, with 11 bases in the middle. The CDR3 runs 14 residues. The germline gives CDR1 SGHTA, CDR2 FQGNSA. CDR3 amino acids: CASSHGADNYGYTF. As DNA, the CDR3 is TGTGCCAGCAGCCACGGGGCTGATAACTATGGCTACACCTTC.

This chain uses TRBV7-2 with TRBJ2-3, with D possibly TRBD1 on 5 matching bases. The length of the CDR3 is 14 residues. With 6 bases removed from V and 0 bases from J, the gap between germline ends came to 10 bases. CDR1 is SGHTA, CDR2 FQGNSA, per germline. The DNA of the CDR3 is TGTGCCAGCAGAAGGGGTCCTAGCACAGATACGCAGTATTTT. Translated, it gives CASRRGPSTDTQYF.

The chain links TRBV6-5 to TRBJ2-7; the D is unclear. This CDR3 region has 14 residues. Germline CDR1 and CDR2: MNHEY and SVGAGI. V was pared by 0 bases and J by 1 base, with 7 bases between. Here the CDR3 DNA reads TGTGCCAGCAGTTACTCCGGCAAATCCTACGAGCAGTACTTC. As protein: CASSYSGKSYEQYF.

The chain employs TRBV5-5 and TRBJ1-5; the match to TRBD1 covers 7 bases. Trimming took 5 bases from V and 7 from J; bases not matched to a gene: 12. CDR1 and CDR2 from the germline V gene are SGHKS and YYEKEE (reference sequence). There are 15 residues in the CDR3. CDR3 nucleotides: TGTGCCAGCAGTCAAACTGGGACAGTTCACCAGCCCCAGCATTTT. This encodes CASSQTGTVHQPQHF.

This rearrangement joins TRBV6-4 to TRBJ2-2; 9 bases line up with TRBD1. This CDR3 contains 16 residues. Germline V CDR1 and CDR2: MRHNA, SNTAGT. Trimming removed 6 bases from V and 3 bases from J; junction bases left unmatched: 8. The CDR3 DNA reads TGTGCCAGCAGCACGACGTGGACAGGGGACACCGGGGAGCTGTTTTTT. Translating gives CASSTTWTGDTGELFF.

To note about this clone: Other DNA sequences of this sample code for an identical CDR3. The V gene is TRBV30, the J gene TRBJ1-1; D is undetermined. The CDR3 length is 13 residues. V was clipped by 4 bases and J by 1 base, with 10 bases between them. Germline lookup yields CDR1 GTSNPN and CDR2 SVGIG (reference sequence). The chain's CDR3 is CAWTGQSNTEAFF. In DNA form, the CDR3 reads TGTGCCTGGACCGGGCAATCGAACACTGAAGCTTTCTTT.

This chain uses TRBV19 with TRBJ2-2; D may correspond to TRBD1 or TRBD2 (6 bases each). Germline V gene lookup returns CDR1 LNHDA and CDR2 SQIVND (reference sequence). V was clipped by 0 bases and J by 2 bases, with 13 bases between them. The CDR3 has 17 amino acids. DNA for the CDR3: TGTGCCAGTAGTATAGATCGTGGAGGGGGAAACACCGGGGAGCTGTTTTTT. This encodes CASSIDRGGGNTGELFF.

As regards this clone: At the DNA level, this CDR3 is encoded by other sequences in the same sample as well. The V gene is TRBV28, the J gene TRBJ2-7; 9 positions agree with TRBD1. Germline CDR1 and CDR2: MDHEN and SYDVKM. J lost 3 bases, V lost 2 bases, and 5 bases had no gene match. The CDR3 loop spans 15 amino acids. CDR3 protein: CASSLPGQGSYEQYF. In DNA form, the CDR3 reads TGTGCCAGCAGTTTACCGGGACAGGGAAGCTACGAGCAGTACTTC.

The chain joins TRBV5-4 to TRBJ2-1; 8 nucleotides line up with TRBD2. Trimming at V came to 5 bases and at J to 4 bases, leaving 8 bases not matched to a gene. The length of the CDR3 is 15 residues. Per germline, CDR1 SGHNT and CDR2 YYREEE (reference sequence). CDR3 protein: CASSPSAGGYNEQFF. The CDR3 coding sequence is TGTGCCAGCAGTCCGTCGGCGGGGGGTTACAATGAGCAGTTCTTC. Full variable domain (missing parts from reference TRBV5-4 and TRBJ2-1): ETGVTQSPTHLIKTRGQQVTLRCSSQSGHNTVSWYQQALGQGPQFIFQYYREEENGRGNFPPRFSGLQFPNYSSELNVNALELDDSALYLCASSPSAGGYNEQFFGPGTRLTVL.

The chain couples TRBV5-1 to TRBJ1-1, with TRBD1 identical over 10 bases. Germline assignment: CDR1 SGHRS and CDR2 YFSETQ. CDR3 length equals 15 residues. J was trimmed by 8 bases and V by 0 bases; bases with no gene match: 7. The CDR3 reads CASSLGSGDRGEAFF. CDR3 sequence (DNA): TGCGCCAGCAGCTTGGGGTCCGGGGACAGGGGCGAAGCTTTCTTT.

The chain couples TRBV9 to TRBJ2-5; perhaps D is TRBD1 or TRBD2 (5 bases each). The CDR3 extends over 14 amino acids. Germline-derived CDR1 and CDR2 are SGDLS and YYNGEE. V lost 0 bases, J lost 9 bases, and 15 bases lay in between. CDR3 DNA sequence: TGTGCCAGCAGCGTAGAACACCTCGGGGCGGCCCAGTACTTC. Its protein product is CASSVEHLGAAQYF.

The CDR3 region is CASSYSIGQPYEQYF. CDR3 coding DNA: TGTGCCAGCAGTTACTCGATTGGACAGCCCTACGAGCAGTACTTC. The rearrangement uses TRBV6-5 and TRBJ2-7; tentative D call: TRBD1 (6 bases). The CDR3 spans 15 residues. V lost 0 bases and J 2 bases, leaving 11 bases between the germline ends. Germline values: CDR1 MNHEY, CDR2 SVGAGI.

The chain combines TRBV5-1 with TRBJ2-3, with TRBD2 matching over 8 bases. The CDR3 has 14 residues. Looked up from germline, CDR1 is SGHRS and CDR2 is YFSETQ. The trim removed 6 bases at V and 2 bases at J, leaving 5 bases unmatched. For the CDR3, the DNA is TGCGCCAGCACGGCTAGCGGGTTCACAGATACGCAGTATTTT. This gives the protein CASTASGFTDTQYF.

The V call is TRBV19, the J call TRBJ2-1; 12 bases align to TRBD2. CDR1 and CDR2 (germline): LNHDA, SQIVND (reference sequence). The CDR3 loop spans 17 amino acids. The V and J ends lost 5 bases and 2 bases, in that order; junction bases with no gene match: 7. The CDR3 is CASSRRLAGVPYNEQFF. CDR3 bases: TGTGCCAGTAGTCGCCGACTAGCGGGAGTTCCCTACAATGAGCAGTTCTTC.

Turning to this clone: This may be a read error, as it is one base from a much larger clone. This CDR3 is missing its conserved last phenylalanine or tryptophan, likely due to a read error. This chain uses TRBV13 with TRBJ1-1; 10 bases fit TRBD1. The length of the CDR3 is 15 residues. V was pared by 8 bases and J by 5 bases, with 11 bases of the junction left unmatched. The germline V gene encodes CDR1 PRHDT and CDR2 FYEKMQ (reference sequence). The CDR3 protein is CASELWTGGLTEAFY. The DNA of the CDR3 is TGTGCCAGCGAACTATGGACAGGGGGATTGACTGAAGCTTTCTAT.